Listed below are T cell receptor beta chains from one sample, sequenced in a study of T cell clones after liver transplantation. Produced via immunoSEQ multiplex PCR; TCRdb's table is partial and in-frame only. This sample carries 95,000 to 130,000 clones, 90% of them seen once, and the ten largest clones take approximately 0.78%. This material consisted of CD4+ T cells from blood, taken 12 months after liver transplant. The receptors derive from a human patient who received a liver transplant. Some T cells may be supplied by the graft donor. CDR3s include the opening cysteine and the closing phenylalanine or tryptophan. D genes are given only for firm matches. Size is stated for part of the rows, as once, few or many counts, or as a class when the clone is expanded.

TRBJ1-1 NA TRBD1 TRBV28 CAATGERTEAFF TGTGCCGCGACAGGGGAGAGGACTGAAGCTTTCTTT
TRBJ2-7 NA TRBD1 TRBV5-6 CASSLDHRGNEQYF TGTGCCAGCAGCTTGGACCACAGGGGAAACGAGCAGTACTTC
TRBJ2-3 few TRBD2 TRBV6-4 CASSDPMNRKREGYVIGTDTQYF TGTGCCAGCAGTGACCCGATGAATAGAAAGCGGGAGGGTTACGTAATCGGCACAGATACGCAGTATTTT
TRBJ1-2 once NA TRBV6-5 CASHRSGYGYTF TGTGCCAGCCATCGGTCCGGCTATGGCTACACCTTC
TRBJ2-1 NA TRBD2 TRBV7-6 CASSLSGRRNEQFF TGTGCCAGCAGCCTGAGCGGGAGGCGGAATGAGCAGTTCTTC
TRBJ1-1 NA TRBD1 TRBV5-1 CASSLGQGAEAFF TGCGCCAGCAGCTTGGGACAGGGGGCTGAAGCTTTCTTT
TRBJ2-7 NA TRBD2 TRBV6-5 CASSHVLAEAYEQYF TGTGCCAGCAGCCATGTACTAGCGGAGGCCTACGAGCAGTACTTC
TRBJ1-4 NA TRBD1 TRBV5-1 CASSLVGGSVNEKLFF TGCGCCAGCAGCTTGGTAGGGGGCTCAGTTAATGAAAAACTGTTTTTT
TRBJ2-5 NA NA TRBV18 CASSPSRDGETQYF TGTGCCAGCTCCCCCAGCCGGGACGGAGAGACCCAGTACTTC
TRBJ2-5 NA NA TRBV7-2 CASSLGGRETQYF TGTGCCAGCAGCCTTGGGGGGAGGGAGACCCAGTACTTC
TRBJ2-5 NA TRBD2 TRBV25-1 CASSEFTSGQETQYF TGTGCCAGCAGTGAATTTACTAGCGGACAAGAGACCCAGTACTTC
TRBJ2-1 NA TRBD2 TRBV6-1 CATLEQGGINEQFF TGTGCCACCTTGGAGCAGGGAGGGATCAATGAGCAGTTCTTC
TRBJ1-5 NA NA TRBV2 CASSGQNNQPQHF TGTGCCAGCAGTGGACAGAACAATCAGCCCCAGCATTTT
TRBJ2-7 NA NA TRBV27 CASSLAPRGYEQYF TGTGCCAGCAGTTTAGCCCCCAGAGGGTACGAGCAGTACTTC
TRBJ2-7 NA TRBD2 TRBV15 CATSRDSGTNSYEQYF TGTGCCACCAGCAGGGATAGCGGGACCAACTCCTACGAGCAGTACTTC
TRBJ2-7 NA NA TRBV6-6 CASSYSPGGQYF TGTGCCAGCAGTTACTCCCCCGGGGGGCAGTACTTC
TRBJ2-1 few NA TRBV2 CASSEGDLAGHEQFF TGTGCCAGCAGTGAAGGGGACCTCGCTGGGCATGAGCAGTTCTTC
TRBJ2-7 NA NA TRBV7-2 CASSLGGVNGYYEQYF TGTGCCAGCAGCTTAGGGGGGGTTAACGGGTACTACGAGCAGTACTTC
TRBJ2-2 NA TRBD2 TRBV5-4 CASSLAGGLELFF TGTGCCAGCAGCTTGGCGGGGGGTTTGGAGCTGTTTTTT
TRBJ1-2 NA TRBD1 TRBV7-9 CASSLPQGKDGYTF TGTGCCAGCAGCTTGCCACAGGGGAAGGATGGCTACACCTTC
TRBJ2-3 NA TRBD1 TRBV28 CASSLVTGMFTQYF TGTGCCAGCAGTTTGGTGACAGGGATGTTCACGCAGTATTTT
TRBJ2-3 NA TRBD2 TRBV7-3 CASSLTALAETDTQYF TGTGCCAGCAGCTTAACGGCTCTAGCGGAAACAGATACGCAGTATTTT
TRBJ2-7 NA NA TRBV14 CASSQVVSQQYF TGTGCCAGCAGCCAAGTCGTGTCGCAGCAGTACTTC
TRBJ2-7 NA TRBD2 TRBV7-6 CASSQAGGVFEQYF TGTGCCAGCAGCCAAGCGGGAGGGGTATTTGAGCAGTACTTC
TRBJ2-7 NA TRBD1 TRBV7-8 CASSPHRDRTYEQYF TGTGCCAGCAGCCCACACCGGGACAGAACCTACGAGCAGTACTTC
TRBJ1-1 NA NA TRBV4-3 CASSQTASQNTEAFF TGCGCCAGCAGCCAAACAGCCTCCCAGAACACTGAAGCTTTCTTT
TRBJ2-7 NA TRBD2 TRBV7-2 CASSSPRVAGSEQYF TGTGCCAGCAGCTCCCCCCGCGTAGCGGGATCCGAGCAGTACTTC
TRBJ2-3 NA TRBD2 TRBV10-3 CAISRLATDTQYF TGTGCCATCAGCCGACTAGCCACAGATACGCAGTATTTT
TRBJ2-1 once NA TRBV27 CASSFTGWGEQFF TGTGCCAGCAGTTTCACAGGGTGGGGTGAGCAGTTCTTC
TRBJ1-5 NA NA TRBV7-9 CASSLRDDQPQHF TGTGCCAGCAGCTTAAGGGATGATCAGCCCCAGCATTTT
TRBJ1-1 once TRBD1 TRBV19 CASSPGTGGARAFF TGTGCCAGTAGTCCCGGGACAGGGGGCGCCAGGGCTTTCTTT
TRBJ1-3 NA TRBD1 TRBV28 CASSWSGGNTIYF TGTGCCAGCAGTTGGTCAGGGGGCAACACCATATATTTT
TRBJ1-4 NA TRBD1 TRBV5-1 CASSSAGTGGEKLFF TGCGCCAGCAGCTCCGCCGGGACAGGGGGTGAAAAACTGTTTTTT
TRBJ2-6 NA TRBD2 TRBV28 CASSPLLVAGVLTF TGTGCCAGCAGCCCCTTGTTGGTAGCGGGGGTCCTGACTTTC
TRBJ1-4 NA TRBD1 TRBV7-7 CASSPGTATNEKLFF TGTGCTAGCAGCCCAGGGACAGCAACTAATGAAAAACTGTTTTTT
TRBJ1-5 NA NA TRBV10-3 CAISEQGGGQPQHF TGTGCCATCAGTGAACAGGGAGGAGGTCAGCCCCAGCATTTT
TRBJ2-3 NA TRBD2 TRBV7-9 CASSPSGNTQYF TGTGCCAGCAGTCCTAGCGGGAATACGCAGTATTTT
TRBJ2-3 NA TRBD2 TRBV11-3 CASSSGLAESTDTQYF TGTGCCAGCAGCTCCGGACTAGCGGAATCCACAGATACGCAGTATTTT
TRBJ2-1 NA TRBD1 TRBV7-8 CASSLLQGQGAPFF TGTGCCAGCAGCTTGCTCCAAGGACAGGGGGCCCCGTTCTTC
TRBJ2-1 NA TRBD2 TRBV30 CAWSEGLAGANEQFF TGTGCCTGGAGTGAGGGACTAGCGGGAGCAAATGAGCAGTTCTTC
TRBJ1-5 NA NA TRBV7-8 CASSSSPGGNQPQHF TGTGCCAGCAGCTCGAGTCCCGGAGGCAATCAGCCCCAGCATTTT
TRBJ2-5 NA TRBD2 TRBV2 CASSEATLAGGGETQYF TGTGCCAGCAGTGAAGCGACGCTAGCGGGAGGAGGGGAGACCCAGTACTTC
TRBJ2-5 once TRBD1 TRBV5-6 CASSHWSGGETQYF TGTGCCAGCAGCCATTGGTCAGGGGGTGAGACCCAGTACTTC
TRBJ2-2 NA NA TRBV18 CASSPLRQANTGELFF TGTGCCAGCTCACCACTGAGACAGGCGAACACCGGGGAGCTGTTTTTT
TRBJ1-2 NA NA TRBV15 CATSRDRAVNYGYTF TGTGCCACCAGCAGAGATCGGGCAGTAAACTATGGCTACACCTTC
TRBJ1-2 NA TRBD1 TRBV28 CASSLGGGVGYGYTF TGTGCCAGCAGTTTAGGAGGGGGCGTGGGGTATGGCTACACCTTC
TRBJ2-2 NA TRBD2 TRBV6-6 CASSYRLAGTGELFF TGTGCCAGCAGTTACCGACTAGCGGGGACCGGGGAGCTGTTTTTT
TRBJ2-7 NA NA TRBV30 CAWSEVQEGPYEQYF TGTGCCTGGAGTGAGGTCCAGGAGGGTCCCTACGAGCAGTACTTC
TRBJ2-3 NA NA TRBV2 CASSIGQRSPDTQYF TGTGCCAGCAGTATTGGACAGAGGAGCCCAGATACGCAGTATTTT
TRBJ2-7 NA NA TRBV2 CASSGEDSYEQYF TGTGCCAGCAGTGGGGAGGACAGCTACGAGCAGTACTTC